The 15 T cell receptor beta chains presented below share a single source sample, sequenced in a study of blood T cell repertoires in COVID-19 (dated by TCRdb to about 2020). Library method: the immunoSEQ multiplex PCR assay. TCRdb limited this immuneACCESS table to in-frame rearrangements with V and J called. A share of clones is missing; checked studies link under half to unresolved V genes, and the rest is unexplained. The sample has under 200,000 clones on record, more than 85% of them singletons. The ten largest clones represent nearly 0.55% of the sample. The sample consisted of peripheral blood. These receptors were taken from a man aged 50-60 years with acute or convalescent COVID-19.

This sequence joins TRBV2 and TRBJ2-3; 7 nucleotides agree with TRBD1. Trimming took 6 bases from V and 6 from J; bases not matched to a gene: 9. Germline CDR1 is SNHLY and CDR2 is FYNNEI. CDR3 length: 14 residues. The DNA of the CDR3 is TGTGCCAGCAGACCCCGGGACAGTGGGGATACGCAGTATTTT. It yields the protein CASRPRDSGDTQYF.

The V call is TRBV19, the J call TRBJ1-2; the match to TRBD1 covers 7 bases. This CDR3 is built from 14 residues. Germline V CDR1 and CDR2: LNHDA, SQIVND (reference sequence). J was trimmed by 4 bases and V by 7 bases; bases with no gene match: 9. This chain's CDR3 is CASNQPGQLYGYTF. CDR3 DNA sequence: TGTGCCAGTAATCAACCGGGACAGCTCTATGGCTACACCTTC. The variable domain in full, completed from reference TRBV19 and TRBJ1-2, reads DGGITQSPKYLFRKEGQNVTLSCEQNLNHDAMYWYRQDPGQGLRLIYYSQIVNDFQKGDIAEGYSVSREKKESFPLTVTSAQKNPTAFYLCASNQPGQLYGYTFGSGTRLTVV.

The chain recombines TRBV5-1 with TRBJ1-5; D is unresolved. Trimming stripped 0 bases from V and 5 bases from J, with 6 bases between. The CDR3 has 13 amino acids. Germline CDR1 and CDR2: SGHRS and YFSETQ. CDR3 sequence: CASSLGGDQPQHF. CDR3 sequence (DNA): TGCGCCAGCAGCTTGGGGGGAGATCAGCCCCAGCATTTT.

This chain uses TRBV27 with TRBJ1-1, with a weak D call TRBD1 (6 bases). Germline V gives CDR1 MNHEY, CDR2 SMNVEV (reference sequence). Trimming cost V 7 bases and J 3 bases, with 12 bases left between them. This CDR3 region has 13 residues. Here the CDR3 DNA reads TGTGCCAGCAAGACCGGACAGTACACTGAAGCTTTCTTT. This sequence encodes CASKTGQYTEAFF.

This chain uses TRBV11-2 with TRBJ1-6; 9 nucleotides agree with TRBD1. The CDR3 runs 15 residues. The V and J ends lost 5 bases and 5 bases, in that order; junction bases with no gene match: 4. Germline loops: CDR1 SGHAT, CDR2 FQNNGV. CDR3 nucleotide sequence: TGTGCCAGCAGCCAGGGACAGGGTCATAATTCACCCCTCCACTTT. Translating it yields CASSQGQGHNSPLHF.

The rearrangement joins TRBV9 to TRBJ1-2, with D perhaps TRBD1 (5 bases). CDR1 and CDR2 from the germline V gene are SGDLS and YYNGEE. The CDR3 length is 16 residues. Trimming left V 0 bases short and J 2 bases short, with 14 bases between. CDR3 residues: CASSVGMWRGNYGYTF. CDR3 in DNA: TGTGCCAGCAGCGTAGGAATGTGGAGGGGAAACTATGGCTACACCTTC.

J is TRBJ1-3 and V is TRBV2; D remains unclear. CDR1 is SNHLY, CDR2 FYNNEI, per germline. V was clipped by 0 bases and J by 4 bases, with 4 bases between them. This CDR3 has 13 residues. The CDR3 region has the DNA TGTGCCAGCAGTGAAGCCGGGGGAAACACCATATATTTT. Residues: CASSEAGGNTIYF.

The chain carries TRBV6-5 and TRBJ2-3; 9 bases match TRBD1. V was clipped by 0 bases and J by 5 bases; unmatched bases: 3. The CDR3 has 15 amino acids. Germline CDR1 MNHEY, CDR2 SVGAGI. Here the CDR3 reads CASSYSGQGIDTQYF. Written as DNA, the CDR3 is TGTGCCAGCAGTTACTCAGGACAGGGGATAGATACGCAGTATTTT.

V usage is TRBV16 and J usage is TRBJ1-2; 9 bases agree with TRBD1. Unmatched junction bases numbered 6, after V lost 2 bases and J lost 8 bases. Looked up from germline, CDR1 is KGHSY and CDR2 is FQNENV. The CDR3 is 14 residues long. The CDR3 DNA is TGTGCCAGCAGCCAACCACAGGGGGCCGGGGGCTACACCTTC. Amino acid sequence: CASSQPQGAGGYTF.

V usage is TRBV9 and J usage is TRBJ1-6; D not resolved. CDR1 SGDLS and CDR2 YYNGEE come from the germline V gene. Trimming took off 0 bases at V and 5 bases at J, with 6 bases between the two ends. The CDR3 runs 14 residues. CDR3: CASSVEHHNSPLHF. The CDR3 DNA sequence: TGTGCCAGCAGCGTAGAACACCATAATTCACCCCTCCACTTT.

This clone was seen more than once but under ten times. The chain carries TRBV6-5 and TRBJ2-5, with a tentative D call TRBD2 (5 bases). Germline CDR1 reads MNHEY; CDR2 reads SVGAGI. CDR3 size: 16 residues. The V gene lost 0 bases and the J gene lost 7 bases, with 18 bases spanning the gap. The CDR3 region has the DNA TGTGCCAGCAGTTACTCGAGTCAGGCCGGGGTCGGGACCCAGTACTTC. Its translation is CASSYSSQAGVGTQYF.

The chain couples TRBV5-1 to TRBJ1-5; no clear D gene. CDR3 length: 13 residues. With 0 bases removed from V and 7 bases from J, the gap between germline ends came to 8 bases. Germline V lookup: CDR1 SGHRS, CDR2 YFSETQ. DNA of the CDR3: TGCGCCAGCAGCTTGGGGACTGGGCAGCCCCAGCATTTT. Translation: CASSLGTGQPQHF.

This rearrangement joins TRBV21-1 to TRBJ1-3. TRBV21-1 is labeled a pseudogene. This CDR3 is 17 amino acids long. This CDR3 reads CASSGSGGCCSGNTIYF. The CDR3 nucleotides are TGTGCCAGCAGCGGTAGTGGGGGGTGTTGCTCTGGAAACACCATATATTTT.

This chain uses TRBV28 with TRBJ2-3; D may be TRBD1 (5 bases). CDR1 is MDHEN and CDR2 is SYDVKM in the germline V gene. CDR3 length equals 14 residues. Trimming shortened V by 1 base and J by 4 bases, and 9 bases separated the two germline ends. The CDR3 coding sequence is TGTGCCAGCAGTTTATCAGGGTCCGCAGATACGCAGTATTTT. It codes for CASSLSGSADTQYF.

This clone was seen a single time. J is TRBJ2-7 and V is TRBV10-3; D remains unclear. V lost 0 bases and J 2 bases, leaving 8 bases between the germline ends. The V gene's germline CDR1 is ENHRY and CDR2 SYGVKD. The CDR3 spans 14 residues. The CDR3 here is CAISESHSTYEQYF. CDR3 bases: TGTGCCATCAGTGAGTCGCACTCTACCTACGAGCAGTACTTC.